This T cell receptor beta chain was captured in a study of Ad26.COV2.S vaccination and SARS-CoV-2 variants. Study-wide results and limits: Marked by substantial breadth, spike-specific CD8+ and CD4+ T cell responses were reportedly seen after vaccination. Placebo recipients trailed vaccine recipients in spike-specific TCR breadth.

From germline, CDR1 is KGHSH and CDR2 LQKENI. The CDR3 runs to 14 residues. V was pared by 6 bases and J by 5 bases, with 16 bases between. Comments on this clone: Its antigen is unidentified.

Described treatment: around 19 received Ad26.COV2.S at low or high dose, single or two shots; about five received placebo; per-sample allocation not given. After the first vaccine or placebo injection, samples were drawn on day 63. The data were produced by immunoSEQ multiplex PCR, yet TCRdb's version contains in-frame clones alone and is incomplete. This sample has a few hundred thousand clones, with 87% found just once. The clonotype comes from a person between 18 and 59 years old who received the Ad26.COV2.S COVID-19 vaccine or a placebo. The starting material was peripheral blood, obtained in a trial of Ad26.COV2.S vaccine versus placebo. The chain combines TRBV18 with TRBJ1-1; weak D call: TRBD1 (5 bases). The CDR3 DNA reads TGTGCCAGCTCCCCCCAAGGGACCCAAACTGAAGCTTTCTTT. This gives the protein CASSPQGTQTEAFF. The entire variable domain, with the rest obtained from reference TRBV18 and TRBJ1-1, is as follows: NAGVMQNPRHLVRRRGQEARLRCSPMKGHSHVYWYRQLPEEGLKFMVYLQKENIIDESGMPKERFSAEFPKEGPSILRIQQVVRGDSAAYFCASSPQGTQTEAFFGQGTRLTVV.